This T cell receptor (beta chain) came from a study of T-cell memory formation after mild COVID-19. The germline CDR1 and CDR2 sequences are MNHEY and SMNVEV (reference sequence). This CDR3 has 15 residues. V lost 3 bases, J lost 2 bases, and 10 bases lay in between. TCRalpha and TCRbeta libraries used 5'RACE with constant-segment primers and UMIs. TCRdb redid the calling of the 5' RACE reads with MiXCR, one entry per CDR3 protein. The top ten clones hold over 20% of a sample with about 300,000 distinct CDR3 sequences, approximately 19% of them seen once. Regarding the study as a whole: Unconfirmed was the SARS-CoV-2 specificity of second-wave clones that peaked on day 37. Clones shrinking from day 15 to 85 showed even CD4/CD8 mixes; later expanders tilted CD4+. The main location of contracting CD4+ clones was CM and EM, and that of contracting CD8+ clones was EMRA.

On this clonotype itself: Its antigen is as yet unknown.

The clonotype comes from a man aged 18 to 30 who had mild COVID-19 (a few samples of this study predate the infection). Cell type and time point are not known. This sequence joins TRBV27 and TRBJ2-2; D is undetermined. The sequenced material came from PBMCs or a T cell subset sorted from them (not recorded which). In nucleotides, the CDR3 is TGTGCCAGCAGTTTTCTGGGCATAAACACCGGGGAGCTGTTTTTT. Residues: CASSFLGINTGELFF.